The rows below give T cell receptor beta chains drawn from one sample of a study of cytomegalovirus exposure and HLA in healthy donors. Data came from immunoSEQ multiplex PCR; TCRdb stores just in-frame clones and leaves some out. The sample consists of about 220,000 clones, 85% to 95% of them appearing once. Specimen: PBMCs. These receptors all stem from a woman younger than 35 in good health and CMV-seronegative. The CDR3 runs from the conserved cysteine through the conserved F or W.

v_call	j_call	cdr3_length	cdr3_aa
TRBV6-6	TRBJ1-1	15	CASSQTQQGTTEAFF
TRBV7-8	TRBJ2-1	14	CASSFGTGYGEQFF
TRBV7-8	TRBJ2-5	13	CASRYRGGETQYF
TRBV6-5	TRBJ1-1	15	CASSYTHRVDTEAFF
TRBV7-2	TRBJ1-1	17	CASSLGAGQPHNTEAFF
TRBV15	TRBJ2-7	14	CATSRTGLNYEQYF
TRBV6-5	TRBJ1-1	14	CASSKNQGRLSAFF
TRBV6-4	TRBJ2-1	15	CASSGSGIGRHEQFF
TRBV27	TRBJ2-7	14	CASSSRSGGYEQYF
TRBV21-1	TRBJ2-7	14	CASSKAGAPYEQYF
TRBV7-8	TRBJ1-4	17	CASSLETGGLTNEKLFF
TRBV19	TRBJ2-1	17	CASSRNSGRAAWDEQFF
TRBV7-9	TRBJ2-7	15	CASSSQRQAVYEQYF
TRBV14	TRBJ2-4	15	CASSQDGPRKNIQYF
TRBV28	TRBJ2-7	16	CASSSLRLITTYEQYF
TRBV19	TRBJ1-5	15	CASSPGQGTNQPQHF
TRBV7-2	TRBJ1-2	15	CASSSGSGSNYGYTF
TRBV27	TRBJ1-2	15	CASSFIRGKFYGYTF
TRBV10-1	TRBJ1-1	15	CASSEGQGGGTEAFF
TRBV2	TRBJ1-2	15	CASSVLGQGTGGYTF
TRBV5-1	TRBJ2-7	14	CASSFSGRAYEQYF
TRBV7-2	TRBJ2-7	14	CASSSPAPGDEQYF
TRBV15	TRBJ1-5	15	CATSRDSRGNQPQHF
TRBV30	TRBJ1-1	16	CAWDDIAGRMNTEAFF
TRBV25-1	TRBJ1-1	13	CATTFGGNTEAFF
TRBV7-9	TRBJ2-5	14	CASSLAGVGETQYF
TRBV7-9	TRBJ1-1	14	CASSSGQILTEAFF
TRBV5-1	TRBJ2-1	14	CASSDTISSGEQFF
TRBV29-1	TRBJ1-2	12	CSAADINYGYTF
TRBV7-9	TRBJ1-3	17	CASRYRLGGNSGNTIYF
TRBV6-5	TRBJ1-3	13	CASGGSSGNTIYF
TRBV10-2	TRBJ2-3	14	CASSLTGGRDTQYF
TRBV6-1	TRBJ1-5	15	CASTIVAVSHQPQHF
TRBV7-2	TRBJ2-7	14	CASSLSTAGYEQYF
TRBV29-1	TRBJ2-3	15	CSVDKASGSSDTQYF
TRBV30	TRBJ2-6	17	CAWNPGQTTSGANVLTF
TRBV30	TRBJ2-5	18	CAWSVPIGGVSSQETQYF
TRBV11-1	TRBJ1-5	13	CASSLAGDQPQHF
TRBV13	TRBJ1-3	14	CASSFQALRNTIYF
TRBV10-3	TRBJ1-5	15	CAISVEGNGNQPQHF
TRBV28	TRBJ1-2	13	CASSLVGGRGYTF
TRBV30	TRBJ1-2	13	CAWRSTANYGYTF
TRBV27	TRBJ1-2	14	CASTDRGEMGGYTF
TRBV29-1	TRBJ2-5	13	CSVVWTVRETQYF
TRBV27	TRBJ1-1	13	CASSLSGQREAFF
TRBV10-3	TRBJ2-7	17	CAISESTRTRESYEQYF
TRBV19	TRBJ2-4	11	CASSIGDIQYF
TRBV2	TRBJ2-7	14	CASRPLAGAHEQYF
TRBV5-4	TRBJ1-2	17	CASSKSGQGASNYGYTF
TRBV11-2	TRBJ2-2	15	CASSTSGLNTGELFF
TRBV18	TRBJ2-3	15	CASSPPGQGFVFRYF
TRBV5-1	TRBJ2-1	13	CASSLGEYNEQFF
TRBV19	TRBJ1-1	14	CASSKGTPNTEAFF
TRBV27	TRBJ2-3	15	CASSYRDRVTDTQYF
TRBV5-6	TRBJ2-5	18	CASSQGLAGVGVQETQYF